This T cell receptor (beta chain) was sequenced for a study of blood T cell repertoires in COVID-19. Study information: The samples span acute and convalescent COVID-19 from the United States, Italy and Spain. PBMCs, B-cell-depleted T cells, or T cells provided the cDNA or gDNA that made up the material.

In the source study's methods: Using reference gene primer amplification, nucleated cell counts were estimated. Here immunoSEQ multiplex PCR was the method, and the copy in TCRdb shows in-frame clones only, minus some. That table furnishes V, J and clone size, whereas the DNA furnished D and trimming. This sample yields 60,000 or so clones, of which about 80% are seen a single time; about 3.4% belongs to the top ten. V shed 4 bases, J shed 4 bases, and the junction held 10 bases outside the gene matches. This CDR3 contains 16 residues. Germline CDR1 reads SGHVS; CDR2 reads FNYEAQ. The sequence came from a man aged 60 to 75 with acute or convalescent COVID-19. Sequences were obtained from peripheral blood. The chain is built from TRBV7-6 and TRBJ1-3, with TRBD1 matching 7 bases. The CDR3 spells CASSSTGRSVGNTIYF. The CDR3 nucleotides read TGTGCCAGCAGCTCGACAGGGAGATCGGTAGGAAACACCATATATTTT.